A single sample is the source of the 12 T cell receptor beta chains below, sequenced in a study of blood T cell repertoires in COVID-19. Method: immunoSEQ multiplex PCR; TCRdb's copy keeps in-frame clones and lacks some. The sample lists 450,000 or so clones; about nine tenths were seen once. What was sequenced was peripheral blood. The source is a woman in her thirties or forties with COVID-19, enrolled during active disease.

The V and J genes are TRBV6-5 and TRBJ2-7; perhaps TRBD2 as D (6 bases). Trimming shortened V by 3 bases and J by 6 bases, and 18 bases separated the two germline ends. Per germline, CDR1 MNHEY and CDR2 SVGAGI. The length of the CDR3 is 15 residues. CDR3 amino acids: CASSYGGSVETEQYF. The CDR3 DNA reads TGTGCCAGCAGTTATGGAGGGTCGGTCGAGACCGAGCAGTACTTC.

CDR3: CASSFPLYGYTF. CDR3 DNA sequence: TGTGCCAGCAGCTTTCCTCTCTATGGCTACACCTTC. This chain links TRBV7-2 with TRBJ1-2; D is unclear. CDR1 is SGHTA and CDR2 is FQGNSA in the germline V gene. The CDR3 length is 12 residues. V shed 3 bases and J shed 4 bases, with 6 bases lying between them.

This clone was seen a few times. The chain employs TRBV9 and TRBJ1-6; a possible D gene is TRBD1 (5 bases). Deletions cut 3 bases from V and 11 bases from J, with 12 bases between. The CDR3 is 13 residues long. Germline-derived CDR1 and CDR2 are SGDLS and YYNGEE. DNA of the CDR3: TGTGCCAGCAGCGCAGATCTGACAGCACCCCTCCACTTT. It encodes CASSADLTAPLHF.

This chain links TRBV28 with TRBJ2-4; TRBD2 matches at 12 bases. The V gene end was trimmed by 2 bases and the J gene end by 3 bases; junction bases not matched to a gene: 2. Germline V gene sequence: CDR1 MDHEN, CDR2 SYDVKM. The CDR3 is 16 amino acids. CDR3 protein: CASSLRTSGDKNIQYF. CDR3 DNA: TGTGCCAGCAGTTTAAGGACTAGCGGGGACAAAAACATTCAGTACTTC. The full variable domain, with the rest looked up from reference TRBV28 and TRBJ2-4, is DVKVTQSSRYLVKRTGEKVFLECVQDMDHENMFWYRQDPGLGLRLIYFSYDVKMKEKGDIPEGYSVSREKKERFSLILESASTNQTSMYLCASSLRTSGDKNIQYFGAGTRLSVL.

This chain links TRBV28 with TRBJ2-2; no clear D. Germline-derived CDR1 and CDR2 are MDHEN and SYDVKM. This CDR3 region has 14 residues. The CDR3 loop is CASTNRNLVGELFF. The CDR3 DNA is TGTGCTAGTACTAACCGGAATTTGGTCGGGGAGCTGTTTTTT. Full variable domain (missing parts from reference TRBV28 and TRBJ2-2): DVKVTQSSRYLVKRTGEKVFLECVQDMDHENMFWYRQDPGLGLRLIYFSYDVKMKEKGDIPEGYSVSREKKERFSLILESASTNQTSMYLCASTNRNLVGELFFGEGSRLTVL.

The J gene is TRBJ2-5, the V gene TRBV27; TRBD2 is a possible D gene (6 bases). V was trimmed by 7 bases and J by 4 bases, leaving 25 bases between them. From germline, CDR1 is MNHEY and CDR2 SMNVEV (reference sequence). The CDR3 extends over 17 amino acids. The CDR3 spells CASTYLVPRDTRETQYF. The CDR3, as DNA: TGTGCCAGCACATACTTGGTTCCGCGGGATACGCGAGAGACCCAGTACTTC.

The chain combines TRBV6-2 or TRBV6-3 with TRBJ2-3, with D perhaps matching TRBD2 (5 bases). The CDR3 is 14 amino acids. Trimming took 5 bases from V and 4 from J, leaving 13 bases between them. The germline V gene has CDR1 MNHEY and CDR2 SVGEGT. DNA of the CDR3: TGTGCCAGCAGTCTAAGCGGAGAGGCAGATACGCAGTATTTT. This codes for CASSLSGEADTQYF.

The V call is TRBV6-2 or TRBV6-3, the J call TRBJ2-5; 7 bases agree with TRBD1. The V segment lost 6 bases and the J segment 2 bases; nucleotides outside the gene matches: 9. CDR3 size: 15 residues. Germline V CDR1 and CDR2: MNHEY, SVGEGT. The DNA of the CDR3 is TGTGCCAGCAGACCTTCGGACAGGTGGCAAGAGACCCAGTACTTC. Translation gives CASRPSDRWQETQYF.

J is TRBJ2-1 and V is TRBV7-3; D is unresolved. Germline V gives CDR1 SGHTA, CDR2 FQGTGA. V dropped 5 bases and J dropped 0 bases, with 5 bases sitting between them. The CDR3 loop spans 13 amino acids. CDR3 sequence reads: CASSLGSYNEQFF. DNA of the CDR3: TGTGCCAGCAGCCTCGGCTCCTACAATGAGCAGTTCTTC.

The rearrangement links TRBV7-8 to TRBJ1-1; a weak D match, TRBD1 (5 bases). Trimming removed 10 bases at V and 3 bases at J, with 21 bases between. Per germline, CDR1 SGHVS and CDR2 FQNEAQ. The CDR3 has 15 residues. The CDR3 region is CATGLRGRGYTEAFF. Here the CDR3 DNA reads TGTGCCACGGGCCTACGGGGGAGAGGGTACACTGAAGCTTTCTTT.

This clone was observed once. The J gene is TRBJ1-4, the V gene TRBV24-1; 7 bases are a match to TRBD1. V shed 3 bases and J 1 base; nucleotides not matched to a gene: 4. Germline V gene sequence: CDR1 KGHDR, CDR2 SFDVKD. The CDR3 is 16 residues long. The CDR3, as DNA: TGTGCCACCAGTGATCCTCAGGGGGGAACTAATGAAAAACTGTTTTTT. Residues: CATSDPQGGTNEKLFF.

This sequence joins TRBV28 and TRBJ1-4, with D perhaps matching TRBD1 (6 bases). The CDR3 has 16 residues. Germline V gives CDR1 MDHEN, CDR2 SYDVKM. The germline V and J ends were trimmed by 1 base and 6 bases, with 15 bases remaining between them. Written as DNA, the CDR3 is TGTGCCAGCAGTTTATTGGCCCTTAGGACAGATGAAAAACTGTTTTTT. This encodes CASSLLALRTDEKLFF.